This T cell receptor (beta chain) was recovered during a study of human T cells and chemical hapten exposure. The CDR3 covers 14 residues. The germline V and J ends were trimmed by 5 bases and 4 bases, with 12 bases remaining between them. CDR1 is MDHEN, CDR2 SYDVKM, per germline. Time point of the sample: pre-sensitization, week 0. Treatment defined: therapeutic diphenylcyclopropenone sensitization with weekly scalp DPC. TCRdb reprocessed the RACE reads via MiXCR and lists one record per CDR3 protein. The sample gives a few hundred thousand distinct CDR3 sequences, about 9% of which show up once; 2.3% is in the top ten.

The TCR was taken from a woman aged 40 to 50 with alopecia areata. Some clones in this sample may be carry-over from other donors' samples. The chain employs TRBV28 and TRBJ2-1, with D possibly matching TRBD2 (5 bases). The sample here was whole blood, taken in connection with sensitization to the hapten diphenylcyclopropenone (DPC). CDR3 in DNA: TGTGCCAGCAGTGACGGAAGCGGATACAATGAGCAGTTCTTC. It encodes CASSDGSGYNEQFF.